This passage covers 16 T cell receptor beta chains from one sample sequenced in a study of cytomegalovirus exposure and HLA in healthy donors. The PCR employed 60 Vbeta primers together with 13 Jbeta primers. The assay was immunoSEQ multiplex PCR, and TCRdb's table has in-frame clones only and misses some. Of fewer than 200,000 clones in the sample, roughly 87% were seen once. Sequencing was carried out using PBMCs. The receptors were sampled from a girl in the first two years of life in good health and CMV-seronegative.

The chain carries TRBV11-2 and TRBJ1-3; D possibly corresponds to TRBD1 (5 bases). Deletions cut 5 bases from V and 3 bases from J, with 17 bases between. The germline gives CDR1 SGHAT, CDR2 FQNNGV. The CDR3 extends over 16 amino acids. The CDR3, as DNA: TGTGCCAGCAGCCCCCTTTGGGGGGGAGGTGGAAACACCATATATTTT. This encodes CASSPLWGGGGNTIYF.

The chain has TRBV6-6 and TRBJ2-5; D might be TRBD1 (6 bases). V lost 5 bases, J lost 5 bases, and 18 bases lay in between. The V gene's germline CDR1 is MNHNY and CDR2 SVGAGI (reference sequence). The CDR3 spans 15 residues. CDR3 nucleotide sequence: TGTGCCAGCAGTCGCCTAGATAATGGGGGCGAGACCCAGTACTTC. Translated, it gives CASSRLDNGGETQYF.

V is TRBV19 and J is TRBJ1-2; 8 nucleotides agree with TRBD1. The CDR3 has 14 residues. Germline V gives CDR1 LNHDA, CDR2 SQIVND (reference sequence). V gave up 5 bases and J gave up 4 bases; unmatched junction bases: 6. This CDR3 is CASSSDRGGYGYTF. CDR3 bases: TGTGCCAGTAGTTCCGACAGGGGAGGCTATGGCTACACCTTC.

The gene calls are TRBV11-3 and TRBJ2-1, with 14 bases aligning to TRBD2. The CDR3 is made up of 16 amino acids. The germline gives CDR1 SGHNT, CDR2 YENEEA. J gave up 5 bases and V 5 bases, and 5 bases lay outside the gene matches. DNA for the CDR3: TGTGCCAGCAGCCCAGGACTAGCGGGGGGACACAATGAGCAGTTCTTC. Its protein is CASSPGLAGGHNEQFF. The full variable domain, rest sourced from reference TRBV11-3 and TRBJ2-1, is EAGVVQSPRYKIIEKKQPVAFWCNPISGHNTLYWYLQNLGQGPELLIRYENEEAVDDSQLPKDRFSAERLKGVDSTLKIQPAELGDSAVYLCASSPGLAGGHNEQFFGPGTRLTVL.

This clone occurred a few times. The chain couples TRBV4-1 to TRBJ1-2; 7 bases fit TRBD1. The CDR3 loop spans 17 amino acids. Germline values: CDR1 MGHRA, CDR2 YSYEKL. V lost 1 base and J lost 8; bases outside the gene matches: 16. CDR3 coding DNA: TGCGCCAGCAGCCAAGTCCCCGTTCAGGGGGAAATTATGGGCTACACCTTC. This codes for CASSQVPVQGEIMGYTF.

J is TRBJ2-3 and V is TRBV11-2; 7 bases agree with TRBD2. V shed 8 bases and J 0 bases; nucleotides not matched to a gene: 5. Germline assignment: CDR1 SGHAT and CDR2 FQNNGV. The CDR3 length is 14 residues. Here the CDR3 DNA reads TGTGCCAGCGGAAGCGGGGCTAGCACAGATACGCAGTATTTT. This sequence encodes CASGSGASTDTQYF. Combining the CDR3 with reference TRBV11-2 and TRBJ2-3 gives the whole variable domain EAGVAQSPRYKIIEKRQSVAFWCNPISGHATLYWYQQILGQGPKLLIQFQNNGVVDDSQLPKDRFSAERLKGVDSTLKIQPAKLEDSAVYLCASGSGASTDTQYFGPGTRLTVL.

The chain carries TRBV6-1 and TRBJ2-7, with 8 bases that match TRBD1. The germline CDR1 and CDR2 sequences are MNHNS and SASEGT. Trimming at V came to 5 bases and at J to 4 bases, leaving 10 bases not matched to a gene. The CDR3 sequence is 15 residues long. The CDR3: CASSSGTGYSYEQYF. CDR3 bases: TGTGCCAGCAGTTCCGGGACAGGTTACTCTTACGAGCAGTACTTC.

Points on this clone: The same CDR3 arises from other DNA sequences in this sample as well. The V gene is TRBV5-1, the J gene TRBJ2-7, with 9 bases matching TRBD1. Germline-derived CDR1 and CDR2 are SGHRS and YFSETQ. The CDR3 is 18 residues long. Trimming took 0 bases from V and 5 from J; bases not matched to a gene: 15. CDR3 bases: TGCGCCAGCAGCTTGGGCGGGGAGACCGGGACAGGGTCCAACGAGCAGTACTTC. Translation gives CASSLGGETGTGSNEQYF.

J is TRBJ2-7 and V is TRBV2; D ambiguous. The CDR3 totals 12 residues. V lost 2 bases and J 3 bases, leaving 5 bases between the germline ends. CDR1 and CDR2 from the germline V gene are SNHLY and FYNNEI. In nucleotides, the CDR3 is TGTGCCAGCAGTGAAAACAGCTACGAGCAGTACTTC. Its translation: CASSENSYEQYF.

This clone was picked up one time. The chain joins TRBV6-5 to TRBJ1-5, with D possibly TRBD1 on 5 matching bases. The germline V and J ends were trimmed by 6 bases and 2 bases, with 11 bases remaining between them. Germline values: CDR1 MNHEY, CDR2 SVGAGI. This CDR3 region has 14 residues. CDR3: CASRLGPGNQPQHF. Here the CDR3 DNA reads TGTGCCAGCAGACTGGGGCCAGGCAATCAGCCCCAGCATTTT.

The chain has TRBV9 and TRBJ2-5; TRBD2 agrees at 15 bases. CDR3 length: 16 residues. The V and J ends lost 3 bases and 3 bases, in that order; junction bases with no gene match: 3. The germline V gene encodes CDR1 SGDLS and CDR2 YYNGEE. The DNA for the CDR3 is TGTGCCAGCAGCGCGGGACTAGCGGGAGGCAAAGAGACCCAGTACTTC. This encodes CASSAGLAGGKETQYF.

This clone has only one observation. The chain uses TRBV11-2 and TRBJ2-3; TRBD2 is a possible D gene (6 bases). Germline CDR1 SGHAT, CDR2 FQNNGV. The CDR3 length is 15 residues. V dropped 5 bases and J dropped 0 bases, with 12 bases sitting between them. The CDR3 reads CASSRGAGSTDTQYF. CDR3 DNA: TGTGCCAGCAGCCGAGGGGCGGGAAGCACAGATACGCAGTATTTT.

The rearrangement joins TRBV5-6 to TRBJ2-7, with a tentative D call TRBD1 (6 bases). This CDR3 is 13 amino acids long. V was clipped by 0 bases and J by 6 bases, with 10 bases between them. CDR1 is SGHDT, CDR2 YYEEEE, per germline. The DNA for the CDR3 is TGTGCCAGCAGCTTGGAGGGGGTCAGCGAGCAGTACTTC. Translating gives CASSLEGVSEQYF.

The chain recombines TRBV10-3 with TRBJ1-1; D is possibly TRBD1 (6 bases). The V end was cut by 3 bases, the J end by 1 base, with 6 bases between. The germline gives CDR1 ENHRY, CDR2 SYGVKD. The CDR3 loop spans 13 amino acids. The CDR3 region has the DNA TGTGCCATCAGTGACAGGGGGAACACTGAAGCTTTCTTT. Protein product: CAISDRGNTEAFF.

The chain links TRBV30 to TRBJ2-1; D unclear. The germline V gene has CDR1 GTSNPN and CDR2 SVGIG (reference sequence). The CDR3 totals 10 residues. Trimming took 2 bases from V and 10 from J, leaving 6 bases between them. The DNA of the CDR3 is TGTGCCTGGAGTATGAGGGAGCAGTTCTTC. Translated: CAWSMREQFF.

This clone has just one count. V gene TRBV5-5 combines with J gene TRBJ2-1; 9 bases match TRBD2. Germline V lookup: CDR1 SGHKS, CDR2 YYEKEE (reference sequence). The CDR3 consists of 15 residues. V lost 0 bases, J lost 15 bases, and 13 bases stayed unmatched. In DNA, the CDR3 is TGTGCCAGCAGCTTGGGTGCGAGCGGGGGGTCCGGGGGGTTCTTC. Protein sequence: CASSLGASGGSGGFF.